The present T cell receptor (beta chain) was sequenced within a study of T-cell reconstitution after alpha-beta-depleted transplantation in children. General study results and limits: Newly produced T cells mostly provided counts and TCRbeta diversity after one year, as hyperexpanded clones declined.

The V end lost 4 bases, the J end lost 8 bases, and 12 bases lay between the germline ends. CDR1 is SGDLS, CDR2 YYNGEE, per germline. The CDR3 is made up of 12 amino acids. It was with unique molecular identifiers that the TCRbeta library was prepared. TCRdb itself ran the PCR reads through MiXCR, one entry per CDR3 protein. Seen here are fewer than 700,000 distinct CDR3 sequences, 20% to 25% observed once, and the top ten hold 12% to 15%. Only a few counts were recorded for this clonotype. The antigen remains unidentified. The receptor's source is a boy in the first two years of life who had a stem cell transplant for acute myeloid leukemia, so the T cells may come from the graft donor. J is TRBJ1-1 and V is TRBV9; tentatively, D is TRBD1 (6 bases). The sequencing here drew on PBMCs, mostly from graft donor cells, taken 360 days after TCRalphabeta/CD19-depleted stem cell transplant. CDR3 DNA: TGTGCCAGCAGCCCATTAGGACAGGAAGCTTTCTTT. Residues: CASSPLGQEAFF.